Listed here is a single TCR beta chain. As yet, its antigen is unknown. These data come from a study of cytomegalovirus exposure and HLA in healthy donors. Study results and caveats: When presence/absence was analysed, sequencing depth was taken to be roughly uniform across donors. A missense variant in DCLRE1C was later tied to TCR beta V- and J-gene trimming.

Germline V CDR1 and CDR2: SGHTA, FQGNSA. V was shortened by 6 bases and J by 4 bases, with 16 bases between the two germline ends. The CDR3 consists of 15 residues. PCR primers comprised 60 Vbeta and 13 Jbeta primers. Produced via immunoSEQ multiplex PCR; TCRdb's table is partial and in-frame only. The sample shows over 200,000 clones, roughly 68% of them seen only once. This TCR came from a man aged 35-49 years in good health and CMV-seropositive. The sample was PBMCs. The chain employs TRBV7-2 and TRBJ1-5; no definite D call. CDR3 sequence reads: CASRLTVAMNQPQHF. The CDR3 region has the DNA TGTGCCAGCAGGTTAACTGTAGCAATGAATCAGCCCCAGCATTTT.